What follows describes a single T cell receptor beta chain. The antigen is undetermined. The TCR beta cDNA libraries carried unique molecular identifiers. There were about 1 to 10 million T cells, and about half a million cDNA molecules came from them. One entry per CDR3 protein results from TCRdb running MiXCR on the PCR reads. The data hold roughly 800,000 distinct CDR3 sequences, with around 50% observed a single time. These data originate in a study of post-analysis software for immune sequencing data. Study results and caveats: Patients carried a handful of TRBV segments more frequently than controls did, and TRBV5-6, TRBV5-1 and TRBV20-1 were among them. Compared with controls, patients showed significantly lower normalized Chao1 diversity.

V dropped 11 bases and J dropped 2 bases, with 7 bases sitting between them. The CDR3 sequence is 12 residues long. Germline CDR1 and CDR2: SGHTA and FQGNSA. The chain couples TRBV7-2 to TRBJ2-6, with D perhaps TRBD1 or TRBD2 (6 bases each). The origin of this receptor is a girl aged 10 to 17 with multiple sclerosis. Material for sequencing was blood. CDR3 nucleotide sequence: TGTGCCGGGGGGCCTGGGGCCAACGTCCTGACTTTC. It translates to CAGGPGANVLTF.